This entry concerns a single T cell receptor (beta chain). It lacks a known antigen. This record belongs to a study of T cell clusters in autoimmune cytopenias (dated by TCRdb to about 2019). For the wider study: A mean age of about 54 years and a median age of roughly 61 years were recorded for the healthy donor controls, of whom about half of the roughly 45 were female. In autoimmune cytopenia patients, peripheral blood TRB and IGH repertoires were sequenced during active disease and over treatment follow-up, together with healthy, CLL and autoimmune hepatitis controls. Controls were 25 age-matched healthy donors for primary cytopenia and 14 age-matched CLL patients for secondary cytopenia. The goal of the study was to find out whether patients with autoimmune cytopenia have a disease-specific immune repertoire signature that could be used as a blood-based biomarker. TRB sequencing reached a median depth of approximately 50,000 reads per sample and yielded a median of roughly 2,500 distinct TRB clonotypes per sample. Autoimmune hepatitis repertoires were compared with those of under 25 age- and sex-matched healthy donors. General findings and caveats noted by the study authors: GLIPH results suggested that primary autoimmune cytopenia patients were missing physiological T cell clusters, with 50 to 55 clusters found only in healthy donors compared with more than 15 found only in patients. The T cell clusters were defined in silico only, and their functional role remained to be validated experimentally. Healthy donors had almost three times as many exclusive TRB clusters as active autoimmune hepatitis patients, a finding consistent with an autoimmunity-wide signature. TRB repertoire shifts, with less even repertoires observed in secondary cytopenia and CLL, were mostly attributed to lymphoma bias rather than autoimmunity. The cluster-lack signature was not seen for secondary cytopenia versus CLL, apparently masked by the dominant lymphoma-associated repertoire.

CDR1 is given as LNHNV and CDR2 as YYDKDF, both from the germline V gene (reference sequence). The CDR3 sequence holds 21 residues, the cysteine and phenylalanine included. The entry carries no DNA sequence. TRB amplification used approximately 250 ng of peripheral blood genomic DNA, approximately 41,000 genome equivalents, per sample. TRB rearrangements were amplified by multiplex PCR following a touch-down protocol, with the TRB-A and TRB-B primer pools mixed in one tube. Illumina adapters and sample indices were added to the amplicons through two consecutive PCR reactions performed with Phusion HS II polymerase. The amplicons were purified from gel with the NucleoSpin Gel and PCR Clean-up kit, after which the amplicons were quantified by Qubit and checked for quality on an Agilent 2100 Bioanalyzer. Sequencing of the libraries was done on an Illumina MiSeq with paired-end, single-indexed, 600-cycle runs. The study's processing was this. MiXCR version 2.1.12 with the default MiXCR reference library was used to align and assemble TRB reads. Each unique CDR3 nucleotide sequence defined a clone, and only productive sequences with at least two reads were analysed. To assess repertoire diversity, an R script computed alpha-parameterized diversity profiles (alpha 0 to 5), which included the Shannon (alpha 1) and Simpson (alpha 2) indices. Combinatorial TRB VJ usage was calculated with the tcR package and was compared between cohorts by principal component analysis performed with ade4. Using GLIPH, TCRbeta CDR3s were clustered on pairs of cohorts matched for age and read depth, and a Wilcoxon test was used to compare cluster frequencies. TCRdb reprocessed the public reads and reports one entry per CDR3 protein sequence, without DNA. TCRdb's processing, not the authors' own work, is the source of the V and J calls. This sample's table lists several thousand distinct CDR3 sequences. The top ten clonotypes cover 18% of the sample.

These same records also appear under a second study, on T cell repertoires in aging, cancer and after chemotherapy. Looking at the second paper: Six donor age groups were covered, ranging from 30 or younger up to 70 or older, and each group contained at least three individuals. Control TCR repertoires from healthy donors were recorded over several months to years, and clear clonal overlap was observed across re-sampling. The complete dataset included 8 million to 9 million TCR reads. Significantly lower blood TCR diversity and higher clonality were observed in untreated patients with hematological or solid cancers than in age-matched healthy donors. In healthy donors, the decline in TCR diversity with age was mainly explained by loss of richness, whereas in cancer patients loss of evenness was also found to contribute. An increase in median generation probability over the chemotherapy interval was observed in both cancer cohorts, suggesting that the repertoire was reconstituted through rebound thymic output. The authors noted that the repertoire data do not allow conclusions about immunological memory after chemotherapy. To look at immunoaging and at how T cells reconstitute after chemotherapy, the study profiled TCR beta repertoires in peripheral blood from both healthy donors and cancer patients. The cohort comprised 200 to 250 cancer patients, more than 85 with hematological and over 110 with solid cancers, plus 95 healthy donors as a reference group. Processing of the TRB sequences was carried out with MiXCR versions 2.12 and 3.0.5. The repertoire metrics were Shannon diversity, evenness, clonality (calculated as one minus evenness), and diversity profiles parameterized by alpha from 0 to 5. The IGoR algorithm was used to compute generation probabilities of clones in paired pre- and post-chemotherapy samples.

The sequenced sample was peripheral blood. Here the chain combines TRBV15 and TRBJ2-1; the TCRdb D gene call, TRBD2, has no DNA to confirm it. The clonotype comes from a human donor in good health. This receptor has the CDR3 CATSRDPFGEVSGGTYNEQFF.